The next 24 T cell receptor beta chains were all read from a single sample in a study of T cells in Graves' hyperthyroidism and ophthalmopathy. Amplification of TCR beta CDR3 regions used RNA as the template. First-round RT-PCR with HTBI primers amplified the TCR CDR3 region. From the multiplex PCR reads, TCRdb called clonotypes with MiXCR, one entry per CDR3 protein. This table holds about 610,000 distinct CDR3 sequences, about 15% found once. The sample consisted of blood. These receptors all stem from a woman in her forties with Graves' ophthalmopathy.

This clonotype was counted many times. The rearrangement links TRBV12-3 or TRBV12-4 to TRBJ2-7, with TRBD1 matching over 9 bases. V lost 5 bases and J lost 0; bases outside the gene matches: 11. The CDR3 is 17 residues long. The CDR3 sequence is CASSPLIPGQGSYEQYF. CDR3 nucleotide sequence: TGTGCCAGCAGTCCCTTAATCCCGGGACAGGGCTCCTACGAGCAGTACTTC.

Ten or more counts support this clonotype. The chain links TRBV12-5 to TRBJ1-1; D gene ambiguous. This CDR3 comprises 16 residues. CDR1 is LGHNT and CDR2 is FRNRAP in the germline V gene. V was shortened by 1 base and J by 6 bases, with 18 bases between the two germline ends. CDR3 region: CASGLDPSRVMAEAFF. CDR3 bases: TGTGCTAGTGGTTTGGACCCTTCTCGGGTGATGGCTGAAGCTTTCTTT.

The sample holds many counts of this clonotype. The chain joins TRBV28 to TRBJ2-5; the D call may be TRBD1 or TRBD2 (5 bases each). V lost 3 bases, J lost 2 bases, and 22 bases lay in between. There are 18 residues in the CDR3. Per the germline V gene, CDR1 is MDHEN and CDR2 is SYDVKM. The CDR3, as DNA: TGTGCCAGCAGTTTTAAGGTTGGGGGAAGGGGAGTGCAAGAGACCCAGTACTTC. Amino acids: CASSFKVGGRGVQETQYF.

This clonotype came up once. This chain connects TRBV19 to TRBJ2-5; 8 nucleotides agree with TRBD1. V lost 3 bases and J lost 5; bases outside the gene matches: 20. CDR3 length equals 19 residues. Germline assignment: CDR1 LNHDA and CDR2 SQIVND (reference sequence). In DNA, the CDR3 is TGTGCCAGTAGTATTATGGAGTGGACAGGGAACATTTTTGAGGAGACCCAGTACTTC. It translates to CASSIMEWTGNIFEETQYF.

This clonotype was picked up many times. The chain is built from TRBV5-1 and TRBJ2-7; TRBD2 matches 7 bases. The V and J ends lost 3 bases and 3 bases, in that order; junction bases with no gene match: 12. This CDR3 is built from 16 residues. Germline-derived CDR1 and CDR2 are SGHRS and YFSETQ. CDR3 DNA sequence: TGCGCCAGCAGCTGGGGGGAACTAAGGACTAGCTACGAGCAGTACTTC. Encoded protein: CASSWGELRTSYEQYF. Full variable domain (missing parts from reference TRBV5-1 and TRBJ2-7): KAGVTQTPRYLIKTRGQQVTLSCSPISGHRSVSWYQQTPGQGLQFLFEYFSETQRNKGNFPGRFSGRQFSNSRSEMNVSTLELGDSALYLCASSWGELRTSYEQYFGPGTRLTVT.

The chain carries TRBV4-1 and TRBJ1-1; the D is unclear. The V gene lost 0 bases and the J gene lost 2 bases, with 10 bases spanning the gap. Germline assignment: CDR1 MGHRA and CDR2 YSYEKL. The CDR3 consists of 15 residues. CDR3 sequence reads: CASSQDWGPNTEAFF. CDR3 in DNA: TGCGCCAGCAGCCAAGATTGGGGTCCCAACACTGAAGCTTTCTTT.

This chain uses TRBV6-2 or TRBV6-3 with TRBJ2-7; 12 bases map to TRBD2. Per germline, CDR1 MNHEY and CDR2 SVGEGT. The CDR3 runs 15 residues. The V gene end was trimmed by 6 bases and the J gene end by 2 bases; junction bases not matched to a gene: 5. In DNA, the CDR3 is TGTGCCAGCAGCAGAGCTAGCGGGGGGGCCTACGAGCAGTACTTC. Protein product: CASSRASGGAYEQYF.

The chain is built from TRBV30 and TRBJ2-7; D is unclear. Germline V lookup: CDR1 GTSNPN, CDR2 SVGIG (reference sequence). This CDR3 is 14 amino acids long. V was shortened by 0 bases and J by 5 bases, with 14 bases between the two germline ends. The CDR3 DNA reads as TGTGCCTGGAGTGTTGGCCATCTGGGCCACGAGCAGTACTTC. Its protein is CAWSVGHLGHEQYF.

This clonotype was counted many times. The gene calls are TRBV28 and TRBJ2-7; TRBD1 aligns across 7 bases. The ends lost 4 bases at V and 0 bases at J; junction bases unmatched: 3. Looked up from germline, CDR1 is MDHEN and CDR2 is SYDVKM. The CDR3 sequence is 14 residues long. The CDR3 nucleotides are TGTGCCAGCAGTTCCGGGACAGACTCCTACGAGCAGTACTTC. It codes for CASSSGTDSYEQYF.

This clonotype was detected ten times or more. The chain is built from TRBV20-1 and TRBJ2-5; TRBD2 is a possible D gene (7 bases). Germline V gene sequence: CDR1 DFQATT, CDR2 SNEGSKA (reference sequence). This CDR3 comprises 14 residues. V dropped 5 bases and J dropped 5 bases, with 18 bases sitting between them. The CDR3 region has the DNA TGCAGTGCTCAGGCAGGGGAGGGTTGGGAGACCCAGTACTTC. It yields the protein CSAQAGEGWETQYF.

This clonotype has ten or more counts. The V call is TRBV2, the J call TRBJ1-3; possible D gene TRBD1, 6 bases. Between the trimmed V and J ends, which lost 8 bases and 8 bases, there was a span of 10 bases. The CDR3 contains 11 residues. Germline V gene data show CDR1 as SNHLY and CDR2 as FYNNEI. DNA for the CDR3: TGTGCCAGCTTTGGGGGCGACACCATATATTTT. It codes for CASFGGDTIYF.

The table lists this clonotype with a few counts. V and J are TRBV3-1 and TRBJ1-2, with D possibly matching TRBD1 (5 bases). This CDR3 spans 14 amino acids. The germline CDR1 and CDR2 sequences are LGHDT and YNNKEL (reference sequence). Trimming took 4 bases from V and 5 from J, leaving 14 bases between them. CDR3 amino acids: CASSRTGLEYGYTF. DNA of the CDR3: TGTGCCAGCAGCCGCACGGGACTGGAGTATGGCTACACCTTC.

This clonotype was recorded many times. Relative to the germline gene, one junction end is altered; a read error may explain this. The chain joins TRBV20-1 to TRBJ1-1; D perhaps matches TRBD1 (5 bases). CDR1 and CDR2 from the germline V gene are DFQATT and SNEGSKA (reference sequence). This CDR3 comprises 14 residues. Written as DNA, the CDR3 is TGCAGTGCTAGTGGCTTCGGGGGGAACACTGAAGCCTTCTTT. Amino acid sequence: CSASGFGGNTEAFF.

This clonotype was observed a handful of times. This may be a read error, as it is one base from a much larger clone. The genes are TRBV27 and TRBJ1-2; D is ambiguous. The CDR3 sequence is 14 residues long. Per germline, CDR1 MNHEY and CDR2 SMNVEV (reference sequence). The CDR3 is CAGSLSSGGYGYTF. The CDR3 nucleotides are TGTGCCGGCAGTTTATCCTCCGGCGGTTATGGCTACACCTTC.

Only a few counts were recorded for this clonotype. A read error may produce the germline difference seen at one junction end. V is TRBV30 and J is TRBJ1-3, with D maybe TRBD1 (6 bases). Germline V CDR1 and CDR2: GTSNPN, SVGIG (reference sequence). This CDR3 has 13 amino acids. CDR3 loop: CVWGRNSGNTIYF. The CDR3 DNA follows: TGTGTCTGGGGGCGGAACTCTGGAAACACCATATATTTT.

This clonotype occurred many times. This rearrangement joins TRBV14 to TRBJ1-2; D gene unclear. V shed 0 bases and J shed 4 bases, with 15 bases lying between them. Germline values: CDR1 SGHDN, CDR2 FVKESK. This CDR3 is 16 amino acids long. CDR3 sequence: CASSQDPRAPGYGYTF. In DNA form, the CDR3 reads TGTGCCAGCAGCCAAGATCCCCGAGCCCCGGGCTATGGCTACACCTTC.

This clonotype was observed many times. This chain connects TRBV2 to TRBJ1-2; 7 bases align to TRBD1. CDR3 size: 14 residues. Trimming removed 5 bases from V and 7 bases from J; junction bases left unmatched: 10. Germline V gene lookup returns CDR1 SNHLY and CDR2 FYNNEI. The chain's CDR3 is CASSSGTVNGGYTF. CDR3 coding DNA: TGTGCCAGCAGTTCCGGGACAGTGAACGGTGGCTACACCTTC. The full variable domain, completed using reference TRBV2 and TRBJ1-2, is EPEVTQTPSHQVTQMGQEVILRCVPISNHLYFYWYRQILGQKVEFLVSFYNNEISEKSEIFDDQFSVERPDGSNFTLKIRSTKLEDSAMYFCASSSGTVNGGYTFGSGTRLTVV.

V and J are TRBV3-1 and TRBJ2-7, with D unclear. Deletions cut 1 base from V and 7 bases from J, with 8 bases between. The CDR3 has 12 amino acids. CDR1 is LGHDT, CDR2 YNNKEL, per germline (reference sequence). In nucleotides, the CDR3 is TGTGCCAGCAGCCAAGGTACCCGGGAGCAGTACTTC. Amino acids: CASSQGTREQYF.

V gene TRBV20-1 combines with J gene TRBJ2-5; D perhaps matches TRBD1 (5 bases). V lost 2 bases and J 0 bases, leaving 13 bases between the germline ends. Germline lookup yields CDR1 DFQATT and CDR2 SNEGSKA (reference sequence). The CDR3 sequence is 15 residues long. CDR3 nucleotide sequence: TGCAGTGCTAGACACCTACAGGCGTACCAAGAGACCCAGTACTTC. Its translation: CSARHLQAYQETQYF.

This clonotype has a count of ten or more. This chain links TRBV29-1 with TRBJ2-6; TRBD1 agrees at 11 bases. There are 17 residues in the CDR3. Per the germline V gene, CDR1 is SQVTM and CDR2 is ANQGSEA. CDR3 sequence (DNA): TGCGGCGCCGAGTCGGGACAGGGGGTCTCTGGGGCCAACGTCCTGACTTTC. It is translated as CGAESGQGVSGANVLTF.

In this sample, this clonotype turned up many times. The V gene is TRBV6-2 or TRBV6-3, the J gene TRBJ2-7; 11 nucleotides match TRBD2. There are 16 residues in the CDR3. Trimming at V came to 2 bases and at J to 6 bases, leaving 9 bases not matched to a gene. Germline CDR1 and CDR2: MNHEY and SVGEGT. This CDR3 is CASSYGFGLAGGEQYF. CDR3 in DNA: TGTGCCAGCAGTTACGGTTTCGGTCTAGCGGGAGGCGAGCAGTACTTC.

This clonotype was picked up many times. This chain connects TRBV5-1 to TRBJ1-5; tentatively, D is TRBD1 (5 bases). The CDR3 consists of 14 residues. Germline V CDR1 and CDR2: SGHRS, YFSETQ. V shed 4 bases and J shed 3 bases, with 11 bases lying between them. CDR3 nucleotides: TGCGCCAGCAGCCCAGGGAGTCCCAATCAGCCCCAGCATTTT. It specifies CASSPGSPNQPQHF.

V usage is TRBV29-1 and J usage is TRBJ1-2; 9 bases are shared with TRBD1. V shed 6 bases, J shed 6 bases, and the junction held 5 bases outside the gene matches. The CDR3 extends over 12 amino acids. CDR1 and CDR2 (germline): SQVTM, ANQGSEA. The CDR3 reads CSVTGTGHGYTF. The CDR3 nucleotides read TGCAGCGTCACTGGGACAGGGCATGGCTACACCTTC.

In its sample, this clonotype was seen many times. This chain connects TRBV6-5 to TRBJ2-5; 10 nucleotides match TRBD2. V dropped 2 bases and J dropped 2; count of bases not matched to a gene: 5. Germline CDR1 MNHEY, CDR2 SVGAGI. This CDR3 has 16 amino acids. The CDR3 sequence is CASSYLTSGNQETQYF. The CDR3 DNA is TGTGCCAGCAGTTACCTTACTAGCGGGAATCAAGAGACCCAGTACTTC.